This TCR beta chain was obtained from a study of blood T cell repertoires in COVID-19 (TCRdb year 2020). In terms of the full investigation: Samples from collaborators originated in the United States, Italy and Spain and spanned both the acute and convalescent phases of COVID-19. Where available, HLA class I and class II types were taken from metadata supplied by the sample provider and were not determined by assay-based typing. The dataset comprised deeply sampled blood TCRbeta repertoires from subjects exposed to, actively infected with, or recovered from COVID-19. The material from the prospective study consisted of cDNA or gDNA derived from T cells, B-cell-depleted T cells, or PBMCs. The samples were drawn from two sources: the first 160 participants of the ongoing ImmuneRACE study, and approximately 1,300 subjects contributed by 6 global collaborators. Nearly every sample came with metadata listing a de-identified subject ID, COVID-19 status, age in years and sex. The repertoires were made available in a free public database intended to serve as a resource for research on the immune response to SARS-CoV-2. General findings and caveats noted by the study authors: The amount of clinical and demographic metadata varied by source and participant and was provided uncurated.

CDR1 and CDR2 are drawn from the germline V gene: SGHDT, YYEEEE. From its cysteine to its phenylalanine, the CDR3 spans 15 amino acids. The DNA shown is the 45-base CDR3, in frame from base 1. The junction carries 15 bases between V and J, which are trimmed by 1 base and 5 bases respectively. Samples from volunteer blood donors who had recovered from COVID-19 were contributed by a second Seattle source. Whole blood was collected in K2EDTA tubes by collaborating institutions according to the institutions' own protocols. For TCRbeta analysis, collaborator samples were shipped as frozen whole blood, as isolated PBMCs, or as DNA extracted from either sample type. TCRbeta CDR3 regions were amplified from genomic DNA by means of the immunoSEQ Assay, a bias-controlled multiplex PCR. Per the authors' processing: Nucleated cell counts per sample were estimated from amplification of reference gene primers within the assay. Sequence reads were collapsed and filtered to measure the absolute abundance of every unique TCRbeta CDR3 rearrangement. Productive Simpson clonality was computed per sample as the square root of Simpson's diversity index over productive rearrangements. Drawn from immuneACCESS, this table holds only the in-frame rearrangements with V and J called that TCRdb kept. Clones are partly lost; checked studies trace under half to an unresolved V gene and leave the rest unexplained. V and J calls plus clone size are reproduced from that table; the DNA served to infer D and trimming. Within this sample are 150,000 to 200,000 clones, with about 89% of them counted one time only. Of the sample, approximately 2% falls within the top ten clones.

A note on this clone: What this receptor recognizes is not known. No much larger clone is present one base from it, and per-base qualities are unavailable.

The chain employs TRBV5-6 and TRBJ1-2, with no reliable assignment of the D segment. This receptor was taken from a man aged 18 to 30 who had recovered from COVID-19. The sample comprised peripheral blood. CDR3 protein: CASSLRSRAGYGYTF. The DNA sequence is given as TGTGCCAGCAGCTTGCGTTCCCGGGCGGGGTATGGCTACACCTTC.